Sequencing of this T cell receptor (beta chain) was carried out in a study of Tregs in tolerant kidney transplant recipients. Study observations and caveats: No direct test of biological reproducibility was done here. Changing PCR primers prevented nucleotide comparison between some patients' samples. Donor-specific Treg expansion exceeded global Treg expansion in tolerant patients, suggesting antigen drive.

Note on this clone: Its antigen is not identified. The read finishes 3 residues shy of the CDR3 end, and the germline J gene is used to complete it.

Unstimulated Tregs (CD4+CD25+CD127-) and CD4+CD25- non-Tregs were sorted from PBMCs. The repertoire was sequenced with immunoSEQ multiplex PCR; TCRdb's copy has only in-frame clones and lacks some. This table holds about 30,000 clones. Trimming cost V 5 bases and J 2 bases, with 14 bases left between them. Germline-derived CDR1 and CDR2 are SEHNR and FQNEAQ (reference sequence). The CDR3 runs to 15 residues. The gene calls are TRBV7-9 and TRBJ2-3, with D maybe TRBD1 (6 bases). This receptor was obtained from a human donor who received a combined kidney and bone marrow transplant. Sample: CD8+ T cells from blood, taken before the transplant. CDR3 residues: CASSTTGFNTDTQYF. The CDR3 bases that were read are TGTGCCAGCAGCACGACAGGTTTCAACACAGATACG.